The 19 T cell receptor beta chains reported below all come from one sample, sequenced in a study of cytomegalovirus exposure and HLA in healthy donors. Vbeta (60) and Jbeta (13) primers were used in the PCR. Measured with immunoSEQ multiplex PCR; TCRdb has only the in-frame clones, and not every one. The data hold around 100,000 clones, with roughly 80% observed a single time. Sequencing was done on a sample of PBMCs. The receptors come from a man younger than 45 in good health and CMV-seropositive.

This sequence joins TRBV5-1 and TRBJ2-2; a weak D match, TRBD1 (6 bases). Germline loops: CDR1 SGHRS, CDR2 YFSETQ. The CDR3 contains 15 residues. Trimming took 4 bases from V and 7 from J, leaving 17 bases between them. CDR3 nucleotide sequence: TGCGCCAGCAGCGCCACCGGGACAACCGGCGGGGAGCTGTTTTTT. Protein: CASSATGTTGGELFF.

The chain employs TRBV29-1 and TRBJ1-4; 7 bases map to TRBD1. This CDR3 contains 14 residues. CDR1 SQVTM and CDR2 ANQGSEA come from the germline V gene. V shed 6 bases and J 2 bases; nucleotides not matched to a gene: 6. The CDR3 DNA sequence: TGCAGCGTGGCCCAGACAGGGACTAATGAAAAACTGTTTTTT. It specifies CSVAQTGTNEKLFF.

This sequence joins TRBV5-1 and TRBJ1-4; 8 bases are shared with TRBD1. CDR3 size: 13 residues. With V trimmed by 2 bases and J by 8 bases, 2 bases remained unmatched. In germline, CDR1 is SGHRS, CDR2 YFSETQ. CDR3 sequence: CASSLQGDEKLFF. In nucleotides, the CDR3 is TGCGCCAGCAGCTTACAGGGGGACGAAAAACTGTTTTTT.

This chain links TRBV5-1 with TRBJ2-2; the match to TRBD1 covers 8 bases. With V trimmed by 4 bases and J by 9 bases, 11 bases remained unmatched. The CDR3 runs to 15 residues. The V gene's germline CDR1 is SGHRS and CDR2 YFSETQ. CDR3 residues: CASSGTGPPIWELFF. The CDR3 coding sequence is TGCGCCAGCAGCGGGACAGGCCCACCAATCTGGGAGCTGTTTTTT.

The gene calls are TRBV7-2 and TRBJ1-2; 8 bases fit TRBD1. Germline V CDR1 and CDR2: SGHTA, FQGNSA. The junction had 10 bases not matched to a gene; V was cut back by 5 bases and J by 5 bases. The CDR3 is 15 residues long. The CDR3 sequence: CASSLSGQGTYGYTF. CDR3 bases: TGTGCCAGCAGCCTCAGCGGACAGGGAACGTATGGCTACACCTTC. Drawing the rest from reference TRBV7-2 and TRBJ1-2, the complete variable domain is GAGVSQSPSNKVTEKGKDVELRCDPISGHTALYWYRQSLGQGLEFLIYFQGNSAPDKSGLPSDRFSAERTGGSVSTLTIQRTQQEDSAVYLCASSLSGQGTYGYTFGSGTRLTVV.

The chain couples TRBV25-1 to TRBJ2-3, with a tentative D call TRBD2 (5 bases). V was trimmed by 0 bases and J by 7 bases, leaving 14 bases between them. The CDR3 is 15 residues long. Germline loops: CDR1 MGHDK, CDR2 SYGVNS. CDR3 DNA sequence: TGTGCCAGCAGTGAATACGAGGGATACCAACATACGCAGTATTTT. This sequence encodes CASSEYEGYQHTQYF.

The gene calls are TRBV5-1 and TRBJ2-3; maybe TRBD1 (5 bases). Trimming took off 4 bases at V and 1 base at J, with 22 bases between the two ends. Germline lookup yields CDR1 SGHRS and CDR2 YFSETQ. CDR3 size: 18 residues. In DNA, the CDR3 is TGCGCCAGCAGCCCCATGGGGCAGGTGGCCCTTGGCACAGATACGCAGTATTTT. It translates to CASSPMGQVALGTDTQYF.

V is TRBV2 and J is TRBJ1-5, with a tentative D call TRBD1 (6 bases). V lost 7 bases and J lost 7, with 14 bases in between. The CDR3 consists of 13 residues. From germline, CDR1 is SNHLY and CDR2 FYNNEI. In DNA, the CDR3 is TGTGCCAGCAATGGGGGCGCCGGACAGCCCCAGCATTTT. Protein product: CASNGGAGQPQHF.

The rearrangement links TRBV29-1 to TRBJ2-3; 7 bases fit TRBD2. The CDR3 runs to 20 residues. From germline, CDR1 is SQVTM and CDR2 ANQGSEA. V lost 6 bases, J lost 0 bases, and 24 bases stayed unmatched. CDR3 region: CSVRSPGVGTIAGSTDTQYF. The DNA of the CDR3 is TGCAGCGTACGGTCCCCGGGGGTCGGAACCATAGCGGGTAGCACAGATACGCAGTATTTT.

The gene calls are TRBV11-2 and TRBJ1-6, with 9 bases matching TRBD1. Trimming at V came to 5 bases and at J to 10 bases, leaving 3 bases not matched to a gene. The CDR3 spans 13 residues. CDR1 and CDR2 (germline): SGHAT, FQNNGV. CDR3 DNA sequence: TGTGCCAGCAGCCCGGGACAGGGCTCACCCCTCCACTTT. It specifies CASSPGQGSPLHF.

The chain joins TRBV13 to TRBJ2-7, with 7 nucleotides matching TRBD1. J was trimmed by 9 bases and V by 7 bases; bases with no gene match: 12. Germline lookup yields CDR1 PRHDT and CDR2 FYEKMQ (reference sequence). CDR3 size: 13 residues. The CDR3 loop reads CASTRTGAGRQYV. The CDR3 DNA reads TGTGCCAGCACCCGAACAGGGGCAGGGAGGCAGTACGTC.

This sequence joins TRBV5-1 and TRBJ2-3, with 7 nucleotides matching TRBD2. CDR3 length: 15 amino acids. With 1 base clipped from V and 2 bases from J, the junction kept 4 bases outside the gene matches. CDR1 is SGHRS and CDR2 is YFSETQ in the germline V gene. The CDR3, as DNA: TGCGCCAGCAGCTTGTCCGCGGGAGCCACAGATACGCAGTATTTT. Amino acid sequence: CASSLSAGATDTQYF.

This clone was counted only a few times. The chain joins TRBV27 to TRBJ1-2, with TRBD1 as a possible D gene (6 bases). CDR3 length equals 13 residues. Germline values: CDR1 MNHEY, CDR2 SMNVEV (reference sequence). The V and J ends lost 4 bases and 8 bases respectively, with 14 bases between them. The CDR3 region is CASSSTTGLGYTF. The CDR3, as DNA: TGTGCCAGCAGTTCAACGACAGGCCTCGGCTACACCTTC.

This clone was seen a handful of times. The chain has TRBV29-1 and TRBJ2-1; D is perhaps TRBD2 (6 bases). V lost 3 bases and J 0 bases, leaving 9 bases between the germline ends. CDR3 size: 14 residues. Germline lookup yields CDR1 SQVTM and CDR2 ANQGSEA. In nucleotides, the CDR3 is TGCAGCGTTGATAATAGCGGCTCCTACAATGAGCAGTTCTTC. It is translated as CSVDNSGSYNEQFF.

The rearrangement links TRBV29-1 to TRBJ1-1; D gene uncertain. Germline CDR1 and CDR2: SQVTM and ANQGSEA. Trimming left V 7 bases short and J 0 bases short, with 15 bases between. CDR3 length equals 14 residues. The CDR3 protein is CSAATGALNTEAFF. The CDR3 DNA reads TGCAGCGCCGCAACGGGTGCTCTGAACACTGAAGCTTTCTTT.

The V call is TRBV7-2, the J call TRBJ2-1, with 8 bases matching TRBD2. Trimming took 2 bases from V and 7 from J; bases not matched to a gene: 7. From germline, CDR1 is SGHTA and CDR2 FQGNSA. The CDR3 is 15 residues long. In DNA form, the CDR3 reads TGTGCCAGCAGCTTACGAGCGGGGGTGGTAAATGAGCAGTTCTTC. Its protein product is CASSLRAGVVNEQFF. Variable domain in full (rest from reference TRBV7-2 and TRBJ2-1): GAGVSQSPSNKVTEKGKDVELRCDPISGHTALYWYRQSLGQGLEFLIYFQGNSAPDKSGLPSDRFSAERTGGSVSTLTIQRTQQEDSAVYLCASSLRAGVVNEQFFGPGTRLTVL.

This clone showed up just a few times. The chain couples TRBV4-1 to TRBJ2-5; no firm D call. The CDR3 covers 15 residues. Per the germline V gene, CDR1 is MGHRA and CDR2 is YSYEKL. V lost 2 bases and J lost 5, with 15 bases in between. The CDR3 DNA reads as TGCGCCAGCAGCCAAAATCCGTCTACCGAGGAGACCCAGTACTTC. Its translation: CASSQNPSTEETQYF.

The CDR3 protein is CASSPDGAGGITDTQYF. DNA for the CDR3: TGTGCCAGCAGCCCAGACGGGGCGGGGGGGATCACAGATACGCAGTATTTT. The V and J genes are TRBV4-2 and TRBJ2-3; TRBD2 agrees at 9 bases. The CDR3 loop spans 17 amino acids. V gave up 4 bases and J gave up 2 bases; unmatched junction bases: 10. Germline-derived CDR1 and CDR2 are LGHNA and YNFKEQ.

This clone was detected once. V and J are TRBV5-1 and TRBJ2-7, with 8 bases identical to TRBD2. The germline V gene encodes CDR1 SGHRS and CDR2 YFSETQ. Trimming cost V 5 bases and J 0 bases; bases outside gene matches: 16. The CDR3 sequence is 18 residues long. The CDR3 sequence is CASRPGGSGTPSSYEQYV. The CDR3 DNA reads TGCGCCAGCAGACCCGGGGGTAGCGGGACCCCGAGCTCCTACGAGCAGTACGTC.